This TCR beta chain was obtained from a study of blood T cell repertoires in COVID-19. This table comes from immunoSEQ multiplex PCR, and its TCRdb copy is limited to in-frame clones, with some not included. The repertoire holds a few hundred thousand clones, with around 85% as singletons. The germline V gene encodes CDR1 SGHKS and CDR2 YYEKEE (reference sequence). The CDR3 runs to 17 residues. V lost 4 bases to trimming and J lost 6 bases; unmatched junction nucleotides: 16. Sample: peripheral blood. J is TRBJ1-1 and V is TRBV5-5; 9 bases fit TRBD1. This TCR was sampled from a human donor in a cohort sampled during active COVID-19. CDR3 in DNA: TGTGCCAGCAGCCCGAACAGGGGGCTAGATTCGATCCCTGAAGCTTTCTTT. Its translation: CASSPNRGLDSIPEAFF.